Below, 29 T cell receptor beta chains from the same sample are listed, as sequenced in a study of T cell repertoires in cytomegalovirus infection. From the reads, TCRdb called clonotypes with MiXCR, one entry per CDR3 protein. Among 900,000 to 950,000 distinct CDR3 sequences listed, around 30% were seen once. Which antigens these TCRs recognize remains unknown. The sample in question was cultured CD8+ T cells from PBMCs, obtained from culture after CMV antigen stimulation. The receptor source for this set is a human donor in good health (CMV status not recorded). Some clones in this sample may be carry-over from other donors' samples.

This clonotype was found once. The CDR3 reads CASRGPSNTGELFF. The CDR3 DNA sequence: TGTGCCAGCAGAGGCCCTTCGAACACCGGGGAGCTGTTTTTT. V is TRBV27 and J is TRBJ2-2; unclear D gene. In germline, CDR1 is MNHEY, CDR2 SMNVEV (reference sequence). This CDR3 has 14 amino acids. Trimming took off 6 bases at V and 0 bases at J, with 8 bases between the two ends.

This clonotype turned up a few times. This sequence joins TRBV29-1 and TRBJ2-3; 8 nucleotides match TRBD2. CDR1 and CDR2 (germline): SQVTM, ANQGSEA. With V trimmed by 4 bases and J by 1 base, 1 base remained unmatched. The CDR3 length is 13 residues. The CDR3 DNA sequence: TGCAGCGTTGTCGGGGGGGGCACAGATACGCAGTATTTT. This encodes CSVVGGGTDTQYF.

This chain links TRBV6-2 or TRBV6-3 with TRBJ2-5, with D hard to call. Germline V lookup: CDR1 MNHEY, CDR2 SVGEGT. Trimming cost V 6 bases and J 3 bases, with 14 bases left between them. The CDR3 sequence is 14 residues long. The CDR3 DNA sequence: TGTGCCAGCAGCCCCTTTCTAACGGAAGAGACCCAGTACTTC. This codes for CASSPFLTEETQYF.

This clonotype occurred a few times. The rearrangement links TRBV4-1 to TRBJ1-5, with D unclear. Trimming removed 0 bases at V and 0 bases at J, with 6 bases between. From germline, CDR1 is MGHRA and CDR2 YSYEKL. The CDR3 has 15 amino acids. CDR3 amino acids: CASSQDGNSNQPQHF. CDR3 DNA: TGCGCCAGCAGCCAAGATGGCAATAGCAATCAGCCCCAGCATTTT.

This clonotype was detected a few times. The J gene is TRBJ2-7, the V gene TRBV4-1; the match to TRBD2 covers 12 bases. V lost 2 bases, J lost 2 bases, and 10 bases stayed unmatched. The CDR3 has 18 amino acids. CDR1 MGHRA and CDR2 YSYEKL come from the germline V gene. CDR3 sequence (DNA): TGCGCCAGCAGCCAAACCCTGACTAGCGGGGGACTCACCTACGAGCAGTACGTC. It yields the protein CASSQTLTSGGLTYEQYV.

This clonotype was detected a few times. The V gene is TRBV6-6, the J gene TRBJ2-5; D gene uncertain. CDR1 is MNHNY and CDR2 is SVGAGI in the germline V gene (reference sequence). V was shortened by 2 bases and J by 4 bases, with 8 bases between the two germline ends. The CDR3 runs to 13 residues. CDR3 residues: CASSYGWGETQYF. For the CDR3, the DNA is TGTGCCAGCAGTTACGGCTGGGGAGAGACCCAGTACTTC.

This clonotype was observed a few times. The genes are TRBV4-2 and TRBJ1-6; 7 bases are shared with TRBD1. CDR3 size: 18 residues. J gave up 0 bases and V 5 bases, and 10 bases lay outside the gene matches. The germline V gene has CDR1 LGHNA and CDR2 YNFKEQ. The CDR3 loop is CASSSRGQASSYNSPLHF. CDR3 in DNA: TGTGCCAGCAGCTCCAGAGGACAGGCGAGCTCCTATAATTCACCCCTCCACTTT.

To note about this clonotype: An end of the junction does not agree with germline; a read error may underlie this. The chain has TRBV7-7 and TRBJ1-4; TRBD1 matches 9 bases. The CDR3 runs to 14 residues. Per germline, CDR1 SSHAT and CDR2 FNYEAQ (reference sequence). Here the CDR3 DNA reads TGTGCTAGCAGCTTAAACAGGGGGCATGAAAAACTGTTTTTT. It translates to CASSLNRGHEKLFF.

For the CDR3, the DNA is TGTGCCAGTAGTTGGACAGGGGCTCATGGCTACACCTTC. Protein product: CASSWTGAHGYTF. The chain couples TRBV19 to TRBJ1-2; the match to TRBD1 covers 9 bases. V gave up 5 bases and J gave up 6 bases; unmatched junction bases: 4. The CDR3 is 13 amino acids. Germline V gene lookup returns CDR1 LNHDA and CDR2 SQIVND (reference sequence).

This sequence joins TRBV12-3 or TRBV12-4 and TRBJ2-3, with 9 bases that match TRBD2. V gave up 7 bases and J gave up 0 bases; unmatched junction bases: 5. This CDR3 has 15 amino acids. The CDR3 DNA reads TGTGCCAGCATTCTTACTAGCGGGAGCACAGATACGCAGTATTTT. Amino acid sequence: CASILTSGSTDTQYF.

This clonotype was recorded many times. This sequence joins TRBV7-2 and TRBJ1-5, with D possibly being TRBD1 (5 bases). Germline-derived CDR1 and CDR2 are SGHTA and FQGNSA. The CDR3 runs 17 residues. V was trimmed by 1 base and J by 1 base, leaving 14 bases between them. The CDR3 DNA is TGTGCCAGCAGCTTAGTTTCGGGGACGCAGAGCAATCAGCCCCAGCATTTT. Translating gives CASSLVSGTQSNQPQHF.

The CDR3 nucleotides read TGCAGTGCTAGGGGCAGAGTACCTGAAGCTTTCTTT. Its translation: CSARGRVPEAFF. J is TRBJ1-1 and V is TRBV20-1, with unresolved D. The CDR3 sequence is 12 residues long. V dropped 3 bases and J dropped 6 bases, with 11 bases sitting between them. CDR1 is DFQATT, CDR2 SNEGSKA, per germline (reference sequence).

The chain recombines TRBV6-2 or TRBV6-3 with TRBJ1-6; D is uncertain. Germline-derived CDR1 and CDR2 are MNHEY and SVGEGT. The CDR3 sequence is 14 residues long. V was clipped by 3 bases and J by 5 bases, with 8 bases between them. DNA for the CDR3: TGTGCCAGCAGTTATGGAATTGATAATTCACCCCTCCACTTT. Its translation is CASSYGIDNSPLHF.

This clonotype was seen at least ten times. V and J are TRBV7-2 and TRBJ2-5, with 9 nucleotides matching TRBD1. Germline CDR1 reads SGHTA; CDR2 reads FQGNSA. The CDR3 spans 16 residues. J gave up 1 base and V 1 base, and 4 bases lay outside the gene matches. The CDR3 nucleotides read TGTGCCAGCAGCTTAGTCCACAGGGGGCCCCAAGAGACCCAGTACTTC. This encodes CASSLVHRGPQETQYF.

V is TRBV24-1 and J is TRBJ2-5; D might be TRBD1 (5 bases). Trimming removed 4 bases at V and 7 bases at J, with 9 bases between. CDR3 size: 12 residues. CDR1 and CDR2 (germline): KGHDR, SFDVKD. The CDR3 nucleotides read TGTGCCACCAGTGACACCCAGGGGACCCAGTACTTC. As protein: CATSDTQGTQYF.

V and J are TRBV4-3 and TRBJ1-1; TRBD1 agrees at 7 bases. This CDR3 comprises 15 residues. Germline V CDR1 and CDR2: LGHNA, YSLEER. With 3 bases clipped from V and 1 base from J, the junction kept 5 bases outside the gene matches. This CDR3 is CASSQNRGANTEAFF. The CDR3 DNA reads TGCGCCAGCAGCCAGAACAGGGGAGCGAACACTGAAGCTTTCTTT.

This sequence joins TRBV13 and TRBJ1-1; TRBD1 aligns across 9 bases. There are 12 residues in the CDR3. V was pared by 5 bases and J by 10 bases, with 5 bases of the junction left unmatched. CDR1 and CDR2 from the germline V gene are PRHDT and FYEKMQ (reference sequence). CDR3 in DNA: TGTGCCAGCAGCGCTTGGGGACAGGGAGCTTTCTTT. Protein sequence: CASSAWGQGAFF.

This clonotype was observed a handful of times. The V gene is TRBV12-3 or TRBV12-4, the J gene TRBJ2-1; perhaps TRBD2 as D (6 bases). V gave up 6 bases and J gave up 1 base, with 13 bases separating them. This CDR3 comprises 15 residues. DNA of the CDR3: TGTGCCAGCAGGCAGGGAGGTTCATCCTACAATGAGCAGTTCTTC. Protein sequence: CASRQGGSSYNEQFF.

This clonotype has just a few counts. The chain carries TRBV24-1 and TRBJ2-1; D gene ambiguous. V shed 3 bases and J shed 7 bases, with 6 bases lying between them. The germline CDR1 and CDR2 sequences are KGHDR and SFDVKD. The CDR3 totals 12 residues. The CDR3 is CATSDRQNEQFF. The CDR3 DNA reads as TGTGCCACCAGTGATCGCCAGAATGAGCAGTTCTTC.

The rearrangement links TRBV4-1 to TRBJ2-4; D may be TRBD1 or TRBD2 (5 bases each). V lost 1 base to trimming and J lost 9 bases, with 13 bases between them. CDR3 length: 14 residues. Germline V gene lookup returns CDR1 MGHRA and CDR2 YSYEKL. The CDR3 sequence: CASSQGGDAGIQYF. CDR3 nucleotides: TGCGCCAGCAGCCAAGGAGGGGATGCGGGCATTCAGTACTTC.

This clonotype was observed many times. The CDR3 reads CSVEEKGSLNTEAFF. CDR3 DNA: TGCAGCGTTGAAGAAAAGGGCAGCCTGAACACTGAAGCTTTCTTT. The chain recombines TRBV29-1 with TRBJ1-1, with no clear D. Per the germline V gene, CDR1 is SQVTM and CDR2 is ANQGSEA. This CDR3 has 15 amino acids. V lost 0 bases, J lost 0 bases, and 11 bases lay in between.

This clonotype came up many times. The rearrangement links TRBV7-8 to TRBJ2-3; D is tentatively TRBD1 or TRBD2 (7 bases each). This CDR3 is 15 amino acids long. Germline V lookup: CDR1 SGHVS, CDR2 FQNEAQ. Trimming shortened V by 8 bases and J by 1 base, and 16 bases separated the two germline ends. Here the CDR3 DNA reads TGTGCCAGCCGCCAGGGGGGGCCCGGCACAGATACGCAGTATTTT. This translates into CASRQGGPGTDTQYF.

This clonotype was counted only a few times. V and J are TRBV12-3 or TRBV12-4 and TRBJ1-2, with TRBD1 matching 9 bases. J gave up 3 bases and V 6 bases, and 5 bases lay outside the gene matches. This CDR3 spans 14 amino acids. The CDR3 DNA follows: TGTGCCAGCAGACCTGACAGGGGGGACTATGGCTACACCTTC. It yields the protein CASRPDRGDYGYTF.

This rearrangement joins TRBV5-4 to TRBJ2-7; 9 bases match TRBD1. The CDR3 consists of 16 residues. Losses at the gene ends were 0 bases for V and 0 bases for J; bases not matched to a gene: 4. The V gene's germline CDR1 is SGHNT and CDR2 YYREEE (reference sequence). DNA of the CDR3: TGTGCCAGCAGCTTGGGACAGGGGGACGGCTCCTACGAGCAGTACGTC. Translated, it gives CASSLGQGDGSYEQYV.

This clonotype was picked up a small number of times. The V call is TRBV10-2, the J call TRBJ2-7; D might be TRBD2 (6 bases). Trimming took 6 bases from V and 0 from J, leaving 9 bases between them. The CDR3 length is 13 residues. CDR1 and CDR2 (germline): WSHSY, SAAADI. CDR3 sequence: CASRTRASYEQYF. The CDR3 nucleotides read TGCGCCAGCAGGACTAGGGCCTCCTACGAGCAGTACTTC.

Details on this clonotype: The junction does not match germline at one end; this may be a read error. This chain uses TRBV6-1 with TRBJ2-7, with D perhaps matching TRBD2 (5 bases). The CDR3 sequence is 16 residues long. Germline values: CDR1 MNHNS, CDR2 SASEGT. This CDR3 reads CASSENSGPRRGKQYF. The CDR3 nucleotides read TGTGCCAGCAGTGAAAATTCTGGACCGCGTAGAGGGAAGCAATACTTC.

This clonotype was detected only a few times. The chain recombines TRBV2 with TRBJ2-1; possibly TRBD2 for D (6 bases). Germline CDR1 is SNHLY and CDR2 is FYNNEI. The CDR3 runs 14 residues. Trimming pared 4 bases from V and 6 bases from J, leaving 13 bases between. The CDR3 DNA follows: TGTGCCAGCAGTGGTCCGGGGCGGGGCAATGAGCAGTTCTTC. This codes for CASSGPGRGNEQFF. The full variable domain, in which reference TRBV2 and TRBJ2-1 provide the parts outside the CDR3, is EPEVTQTPSHQVTQMGQEVILRCVPISNHLYFYWYRQILGQKVEFLVSFYNNEISEKSEIFDDQFSVERPDGSNFTLKIRSTKLEDSAMYFCASSGPGRGNEQFFGPGTRLTVL.

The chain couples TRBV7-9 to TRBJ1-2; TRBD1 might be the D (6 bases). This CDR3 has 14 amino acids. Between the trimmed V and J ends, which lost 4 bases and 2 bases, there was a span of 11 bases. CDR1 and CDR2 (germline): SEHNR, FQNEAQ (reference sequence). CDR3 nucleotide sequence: TGTGCCAGCAGCTCCTGGACAGAAAACTATGGCTACACCTTC. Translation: CASSSWTENYGYTF. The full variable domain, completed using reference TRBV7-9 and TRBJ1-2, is DTGVSQNPRHKITKRGQNVTFRCDPISEHNRLYWYRQTLGQGPEFLTYFQNEAQLEKSRLLSDRFSAERPKGSFSTLEIQRTEQGDSAMYLCASSSWTENYGYTFGSGTRLTVV.

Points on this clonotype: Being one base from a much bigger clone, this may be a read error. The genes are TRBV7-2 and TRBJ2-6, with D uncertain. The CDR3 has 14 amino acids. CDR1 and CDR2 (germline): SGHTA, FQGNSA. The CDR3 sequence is CASSDVSGTNVLTF. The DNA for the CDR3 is TGTGCCAGCAGCGACGTCTCTGGGACCAACGTCCTGACTTTC.